Listed here are 30 T cell receptor beta chains from one sample, sequenced in a study of T cells and copy number aberrations in small-cell lung cancer. Some clones are missing from TCRdb's copy, which holds only in-frame ones; the method was immunoSEQ multiplex PCR. The data contain about 530 clones, more than 85% of them singletons. The sequenced material came from tumor tissue. All receptors come from a man aged 60-69 years with small cell lung cancer.

This clone has more than one count but fewer than ten. The rearrangement joins TRBV2 to TRBJ2-4; tentatively, D is TRBD1 (6 bases). The ends were cut back, 8 bases at V and 6 bases at J, with 11 bases in the middle. Germline CDR1 SNHLY, CDR2 FYNNEI. There are 12 residues in the CDR3. The CDR3 DNA reads TGTGCCAGCCGGCCGGACAGAAACATTCAGTACTTC. Amino acids: CASRPDRNIQYF.

This sequence joins TRBV5-1 and TRBJ2-7; tentatively, D is TRBD2 (6 bases). Germline lookup yields CDR1 SGHRS and CDR2 YFSETQ. Trimming took off 1 base at V and 9 bases at J, with 20 bases between the two ends. This CDR3 contains 15 residues. CDR3 coding DNA: TGCGCCAGCAGCTTGACCGATCGGGACTTTACGGGGCAGTACTTC. Its translation is CASSLTDRDFTGQYF.

The chain employs TRBV5-6 and TRBJ2-7; the D gene could be TRBD1 or TRBD2 (5 bases each). CDR1 SGHDT and CDR2 YYEEEE come from the germline V gene. The CDR3 extends over 15 amino acids. V gave up 4 bases and J gave up 4 bases, with 18 bases separating them. The CDR3 DNA reads as TGTGCCAGCAGCCCGGGGCCCTCTCGGACTTACGAGCAGTACTTC. Its protein product is CASSPGPSRTYEQYF.

The V and J genes are TRBV2 and TRBJ1-1, with a tentative D call TRBD1 (6 bases). The CDR3 extends over 13 amino acids. Germline V CDR1 and CDR2: SNHLY, FYNNEI. V lost 6 bases to trimming and J lost 5 bases, with 13 bases between them. CDR3 sequence reads: CASRGTGMTEAFF. The CDR3 DNA reads TGTGCCAGCAGGGGCACAGGGATGACTGAAGCTTTCTTT.

J is TRBJ1-1 and V is TRBV6-5; 10 bases map to TRBD1. This CDR3 has 14 residues. Germline loops: CDR1 MNHEY, CDR2 SVGAGI. The V and J ends lost 6 bases and 5 bases, in that order; junction bases with no gene match: 6. CDR3 loop: CASRTGTGVTEAFF. The CDR3, as DNA: TGTGCCAGCAGGACCGGGACAGGGGTTACTGAAGCTTTCTTT.

This sequence joins TRBV28 and TRBJ1-5; no definite D call. This CDR3 spans 14 amino acids. Germline CDR1 MDHEN, CDR2 SYDVKM. V lost 7 bases to trimming and J lost 6 bases, with 16 bases between them. CDR3 in DNA: TGTGCCAGCAACAAGGAGAGGGTAGGTCAGCCCCAGCATTTT. Translation gives CASNKERVGQPQHF. Together with reference TRBV28 and TRBJ1-5, the CDR3 gives the full variable domain: DVKVTQSSRYLVKRTGEKVFLECVQDMDHENMFWYRQDPGLGLRLIYFSYDVKMKEKGDIPEGYSVSREKKERFSLILESASTNQTSMYLCASNKERVGQPQHFGDGTRLSIL.

Regarding this clone: Mismatch with germline at one junction end may stem from a read error. V usage is TRBV29-1 and J usage is TRBJ2-1; 8 nucleotides align to TRBD2. The CDR3 has 13 residues. Germline-derived CDR1 and CDR2 are SQVTM and ANQGSEA. The CDR3 DNA follows: TGCAACGTTGGGTGGAACGGGAGGGTGGAGCAGTTCTTC. Amino acid sequence: CNVGWNGRVEQFF.

This chain uses TRBV30 with TRBJ1-5; D is unclear. V was shortened by 0 bases and J by 0 bases, with 3 bases between the two germline ends. The CDR3 covers 13 residues. Germline CDR1 GTSNPN, CDR2 SVGIG (reference sequence). This CDR3 is CAWSVGSNQPQHF. Here the CDR3 DNA reads TGTGCCTGGAGTGTTGGTAGCAATCAGCCCCAGCATTTT.

This sequence joins TRBV6-6 and TRBJ1-5; D remains ambiguous. Between the trimmed V and J ends, which lost 7 bases and 0 bases, there was a span of 10 bases. CDR1 is MNHNY and CDR2 is SVGAGI in the germline V gene (reference sequence). CDR3 size: 14 residues. Here the CDR3 reads CASNSRNSNQPQHF. The CDR3 DNA is TGTGCCAGCAACTCAAGAAATAGCAATCAGCCCCAGCATTTT.

The chain couples TRBV30 to TRBJ1-1; no clear D gene. Trimming left V 1 base short and J 7 bases short, with 4 bases between. CDR3 length: 10 amino acids. Germline CDR1 is GTSNPN and CDR2 is SVGIG (reference sequence). CDR3: CAWSESEAFF. CDR3 bases: TGTGCCTGGAGTGAGAGTGAAGCTTTCTTT.

This chain joins TRBV6-5 and TRBJ2-7; D is possibly TRBD1 or TRBD2 (6 bases each). V lost 6 bases to trimming and J lost 6 bases, with 15 bases between them. Germline loops: CDR1 MNHEY, CDR2 SVGAGI. The CDR3 sequence is 13 residues long. In DNA, the CDR3 is TGTGCCAGCAGCATAGGGGGACTTTCCGAGCAGTACTTC. Translated, it gives CASSIGGLSEQYF.

This clone was seen more than once but under ten times. The chain is built from TRBV4-1 and TRBJ1-1; D not resolved. The V gene's germline CDR1 is MGHRA and CDR2 YSYEKL. Trimming stripped 7 bases from V and 5 bases from J, with 11 bases between. The CDR3 loop spans 12 amino acids. Here the CDR3 DNA reads TGCGCCAGCAAATCCTTCGGGACTGAAGCTTTCTTT. This encodes CASKSFGTEAFF.

The V and J genes are TRBV7-8 and TRBJ1-2; the D is unclear. Trimming took 1 base from V and 0 from J, leaving 15 bases between them. Germline lookup yields CDR1 SGHVS and CDR2 FQNEAQ. CDR3 length: 17 amino acids. The CDR3 DNA reads as TGTGCCAGCAGCTTAGTTCGGCAGACTACTGCTAACTATGGCTACACCTTC. Amino acid sequence: CASSLVRQTTANYGYTF. The variable domain in full, with the rest retrieved from reference TRBV7-8 and TRBJ1-2, is GAGVSQSPRYKVAKRGQDVALRCDPISGHVSLFWYQQALGQGPEFLTYFQNEAQLDKSGLPSDRFFAERPEGSVSTLKIQRTQQEDSAVYLCASSLVRQTTANYGYTFGSGTRLTVV.

The V call is TRBV6-5, the J call TRBJ2-7; possibly TRBD1 for D (6 bases). The CDR3 extends over 15 amino acids. Trimming took off 6 bases at V and 5 bases at J, with 20 bases between the two ends. Germline V gene lookup returns CDR1 MNHEY and CDR2 SVGAGI. The CDR3 DNA reads TGTGCCAGCAGGGTAGGGACACAATGGAACGACGAGCAGTACTTC. It specifies CASRVGTQWNDEQYF.

This sequence joins TRBV30 and TRBJ1-2; 11 nucleotides align to TRBD1. The CDR3 runs to 13 residues. In germline, CDR1 is GTSNPN, CDR2 SVGIG (reference sequence). The ends lost 4 bases at V and 8 bases at J; junction bases unmatched: 6. CDR3 nucleotides: TGTGCCTGGAAGGGACAGGGGGAATCCGGCTACACCTTC. Protein product: CAWKGQGESGYTF.

Here the CDR3 DNA reads TGTGCCTGGAGTGACGTGGTCAACACCGGGGAGCTGTTTTTT. Its translation is CAWSDVVNTGELFF. The chain is built from TRBV30 and TRBJ2-2; D remains ambiguous. Germline loops: CDR1 GTSNPN, CDR2 SVGIG (reference sequence). The V end lost 1 base, the J end lost 2 bases, and 8 bases lay between the germline ends. The CDR3 totals 14 residues.

The table lists this clone with a few counts. This chain links TRBV19 with TRBJ1-1; D is perhaps TRBD1 (5 bases). The V gene lost 0 bases and the J gene lost 3 bases, with 11 bases spanning the gap. CDR1 and CDR2 from the germline V gene are LNHDA and SQIVND (reference sequence). This CDR3 contains 15 residues. The CDR3 sequence: CASSIERGGDTEAFF. The DNA of the CDR3 is TGTGCCAGTAGTATAGAGCGGGGAGGGGACACTGAAGCTTTCTTT.

The J gene is TRBJ2-3, the V gene TRBV10-3, with TRBD1 matching 7 bases. CDR1 is ENHRY, CDR2 SYGVKD, per germline. The CDR3 contains 13 residues. Trimming removed 6 bases from V and 2 bases from J; junction bases left unmatched: 2. The CDR3 coding sequence is TGTGCCATCAGGGGACAGACCACAGATACGCAGTATTTT. It specifies CAIRGQTTDTQYF.

This sequence joins TRBV5-6 and TRBJ1-5; the D gene is possibly TRBD1 (5 bases). Germline loops: CDR1 SGHDT, CDR2 YYEEEE. Trimming took 1 base from V and 3 from J, leaving 8 bases between them. This CDR3 spans 14 amino acids. CDR3 in amino acids: CASSLLGDNQPQHF. The CDR3 DNA sequence: TGTGCCAGCAGCTTGCTAGGGGACAATCAGCCCCAGCATTTT.

The chain combines TRBV6-1 with TRBJ1-5; 9 bases are a match to TRBD1. V shed 3 bases and J 2 bases; nucleotides not matched to a gene: 2. Per the germline V gene, CDR1 is MNHNS and CDR2 is SASEGT. The CDR3 extends over 15 amino acids. DNA for the CDR3: TGTGCCAGCAGTGAGGACAGGGGTGGCAATCAGCCCCAGCATTTT. Its translation is CASSEDRGGNQPQHF.

The V call is TRBV10-2, the J call TRBJ1-3; D unresolved. The germline V gene has CDR1 WSHSY and CDR2 SAAADI. The V end was cut by 7 bases, the J end by 4 bases, with 5 bases between. The CDR3 covers 11 residues. Here the CDR3 reads CASNGGNTIYF. For the CDR3, the DNA is TGCGCCAGCAACGGCGGAAACACCATATATTTT.

The chain combines TRBV11-3 with TRBJ2-2, with D hard to call. V lost 3 bases, J lost 5 bases, and 4 bases lay in between. Germline loops: CDR1 SGHNT, CDR2 YENEEA. The length of the CDR3 is 12 residues. CDR3 residues: CASSLETGELFF. CDR3 bases: TGTGCCAGCAGCTTGGAAACCGGGGAGCTGTTTTTT.

The chain links TRBV2 to TRBJ2-7; 11 bases are a match to TRBD2. Per the germline V gene, CDR1 is SNHLY and CDR2 is FYNNEI. V gave up 3 bases and J gave up 6 bases; unmatched junction bases: 4. The CDR3 is made up of 14 amino acids. The CDR3 DNA is TGTGCCAGCAGTGAGACTAGCGGGGTCGCCGAGCAGTACTTC. Amino acid sequence: CASSETSGVAEQYF.

The rearrangement uses TRBV7-9 and TRBJ2-7, with D maybe TRBD2 (5 bases). The CDR3 totals 14 residues. Trimming took 1 base from V and 2 from J, leaving 9 bases between them. Per germline, CDR1 SEHNR and CDR2 FQNEAQ (reference sequence). CDR3 DNA: TGTGCCAGCAGCTTAGGGCAGGAGGCCTACGAGCAGTACTTC. Protein product: CASSLGQEAYEQYF.

J is TRBJ2-3 and V is TRBV5-4; D is ambiguous. The germline V and J ends were trimmed by 4 bases and 2 bases, with 8 bases remaining between them. The CDR3 totals 13 residues. The V gene's germline CDR1 is SGHNT and CDR2 YYREEE (reference sequence). The CDR3 nucleotides read TGTGCCAGCAGCGGGTCCATCACAGATACGCAGTATTTT. Protein sequence: CASSGSITDTQYF.

The chain couples TRBV10-2 to TRBJ2-7; tentative D call: TRBD2 (6 bases). This CDR3 contains 15 residues. V gave up 8 bases and J gave up 3 bases, with 20 bases separating them. The germline V gene has CDR1 WSHSY and CDR2 SAAADI. In DNA form, the CDR3 reads TGCGCCAGCGGGGATTGGGGGACTCAAAACTACGAGCAGTACTTC. This gives the protein CASGDWGTQNYEQYF.

A few counts support this clone. This chain joins TRBV6-1 and TRBJ2-7, with 9 bases matching TRBD2. CDR3 size: 16 residues. Germline V lookup: CDR1 MNHNS, CDR2 SASEGT. With V trimmed by 0 bases and J by 2 bases, 5 bases remained unmatched. CDR3 bases: TGTGCCAGCAGTGAAGCGAGGGCGGGGGGGCCCTACGAGCAGTACTTC. This encodes CASSEARAGGPYEQYF.

V gene TRBV30 combines with J gene TRBJ1-2; D gene uncertain. Trimming cost V 1 base and J 1 base, with 10 bases left between them. Germline-derived CDR1 and CDR2 are GTSNPN and SVGIG (reference sequence). The CDR3 totals 14 residues. The CDR3 DNA reads TGTGCCTGGAGTGGATTCGGAGGTAACTATGGCTACACCTTC. Its translation is CAWSGFGGNYGYTF. The entire variable domain, with the rest obtained from reference TRBV30 and TRBJ1-2, is as follows: SQTIHQWPATLVQPVGSPLSLECTVEGTSNPNLYWYRQAAGRGLQLLFYSVGIGQISSEVPQNLSASRPQDRQFILSSKKLLLSDSGFYLCAWSGFGGNYGYTFGSGTRLTVV.

About this clone: Within the sample, other DNA sequences also encode this same CDR3. The chain carries TRBV7-2 and TRBJ2-3, with unresolved D. V lost 5 bases and J 2 bases, leaving 5 bases between the germline ends. Germline assignment: CDR1 SGHTA and CDR2 FQGNSA. CDR3 size: 12 residues. DNA of the CDR3: TGTGCCAGCAGCCCAACCACAGATACGCAGTATTTT. This encodes CASSPTTDTQYF.

The chain recombines TRBV30 with TRBJ1-5; D is uncertain. CDR1 and CDR2 (germline): GTSNPN, SVGIG (reference sequence). The ends were cut back, 0 bases at V and 7 bases at J, with 10 bases in the middle. This CDR3 has 13 amino acids. This CDR3 reads CAWSVESRQPQHF. The CDR3 nucleotides are TGTGCCTGGAGTGTGGAGTCGAGGCAGCCCCAGCATTTT.